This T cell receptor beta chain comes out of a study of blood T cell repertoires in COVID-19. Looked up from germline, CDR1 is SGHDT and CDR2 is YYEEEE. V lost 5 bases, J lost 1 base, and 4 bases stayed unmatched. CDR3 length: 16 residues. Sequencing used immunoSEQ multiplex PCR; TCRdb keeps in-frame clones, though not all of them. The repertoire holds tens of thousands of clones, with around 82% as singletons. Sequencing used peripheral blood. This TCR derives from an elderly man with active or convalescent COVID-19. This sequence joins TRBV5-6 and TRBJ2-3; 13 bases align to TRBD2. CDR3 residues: CASRPLAGGGTDTQYF. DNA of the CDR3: TGTGCCAGCAGACCACTAGCGGGAGGGGGCACAGATACGCAGTATTTT.